Listed here is a single T cell receptor (beta chain). Some clones are missing from TCRdb's copy, which holds only in-frame ones; the method was immunoSEQ multiplex PCR. Of 64,000 or so clones in the sample, around 97% were seen once. This entry comes from a study of technical replicates of blood from a few donors. The CDR3 loop spans 14 amino acids. Germline assignment: CDR1 SGHRS and CDR2 YFSETQ. Germline trimming cut 3 bases from V and 3 bases from J; bases unmatched to any gene: 1. The chain joins TRBV5-1 to TRBJ2-5, with TRBD1 matching 11 bases. Sequenced input: T cells isolated from PBMCs. This sequence was found in a human donor in good health. CDR3 coding DNA: TGCGCCAGCAGCTCGGGACAGGGGGAAGAGACCCAGTACTTC. Residues: CASSSGQGEETQYF. Full variable domain (remainder filled in from reference TRBV5-1 and TRBJ2-5): KAGVTQTPRYLIKTRGQQVTLSCSPISGHRSVSWYQQTPGQGLQFLFEYFSETQRNKGNFPGRFSGRQFSNSRSEMNVSTLELGDSALYLCASSSGQGEETQYFGPGTRLLVL.